This T cell receptor (beta chain) stems from a study of T cells after yellow fever vaccination. MiXCR, run by TCRdb on the 5' RACE reads, gives a single entry per CDR3 protein. The sample has approximately 300,000 distinct CDR3 sequences; around 11% are singletons. Study results and caveats: The appearance of a small share of clonotypes in both CD4 and CD8 compartments was observed.

Germline assignment: CDR1 MDHEN and CDR2 SYDVKM. Trimming shortened V by 5 bases and J by 6 bases, and 11 bases separated the two germline ends. The CDR3 loop spans 13 amino acids. About this clonotype: As yet, its antigen is unknown.

The genes are TRBV28 and TRBJ2-1, with D perhaps TRBD1 (6 bases). Sequenced here: CD4+ T cells sorted from PBMCs, sampled 45 days after the yellow fever booster vaccination. The sequence derives from a man between 18 and 29 years old who received the YFV17D yellow fever vaccine. This CDR3 is CASSPRDTNEQFF. The CDR3 DNA reads as TGTGCCAGCAGTCCCCGGGACACCAATGAGCAGTTCTTC.